A selection of T cell receptor beta chains follows, all from one sample in a study of T-cell reconstitution after alpha-beta-depleted transplantation in children. From the PCR reads, TCRdb called clonotypes with MiXCR, one entry per CDR3 protein. This table has 300,000 to 400,000 distinct CDR3 sequences, 15% to 20% appearing once. The material was PBMCs, mostly from graft donor cells, obtained 360 days after TCRalphabeta/CD19-depleted stem cell transplant. These receptors were collected from a male patient aged 2 to 9 who had a stem cell transplant for acute lymphoblastic leukemia, so the T cells may come from the graft donor. Each CDR3 is given without its conserved first and last residue. Fields, in order: CDR3 protein, J gene, V gene, clone size. Clone size is not always given. Where it is, it says once, few, many or a class for expanded clones.

CDR3aa: ASSQDLGLAGVFYEQY
j_gene: TRBJ2-7
v_gene: TRBV4-3
abundance: many

CDR3aa: ASSWTSYEQY
j_gene: TRBJ2-7
v_gene: TRBV11-2
abundance: .

CDR3aa: ASSQVWGHQAYEQY
j_gene: TRBJ2-7
v_gene: TRBV14
abundance: few

CDR3aa: ASSQEGPIDEQF
j_gene: TRBJ2-1
v_gene: TRBV4-2
abundance: few

CDR3aa: ASSFGRMRTDTQY
j_gene: TRBJ2-3
v_gene: TRBV28
abundance: few

CDR3aa: SVFPGETYNEQF
j_gene: TRBJ2-1
v_gene: TRBV29-1
abundance: .

CDR3aa: ASSSSPTAHREGSDTQY
j_gene: TRBJ2-3
v_gene: TRBV27
abundance: many

CDR3aa: ASSQGAGIGSPSYNEQF
j_gene: TRBJ2-1
v_gene: TRBV4-1
abundance: few

CDR3aa: ASSYSEREIQETQY
j_gene: TRBJ2-5
v_gene: TRBV6-2/TRBV6-3
abundance: .

CDR3aa: AWSDLGPDTQY
j_gene: TRBJ2-3
v_gene: TRBV30
abundance: few

CDR3aa: ASSGDPYEQY
j_gene: TRBJ2-7
v_gene: TRBV2
abundance: .

CDR3aa: ASSLAWGTRTDTQY
j_gene: TRBJ2-3
v_gene: TRBV12-3/TRBV12-4
abundance: .

CDR3aa: ATSRELGQLRVGELF
j_gene: TRBJ2-2
v_gene: TRBV15
abundance: few

CDR3aa: ASSEQAGGPGEQY
j_gene: TRBJ2-7
v_gene: TRBV10-1
abundance: few

CDR3aa: ASSQDGRPDRGQY
j_gene: TRBJ2-7
v_gene: TRBV4-2
abundance: .

CDR3aa: ASSESGREITDF
j_gene: TRBJ1-1
v_gene: TRBV10-2
abundance: many

CDR3aa: ASSLLVGTGELF
j_gene: TRBJ2-2
v_gene: TRBV5-6
abundance: .

CDR3aa: ATSRDVGSRGYT
j_gene: TRBJ1-2
v_gene: TRBV15
abundance: .

CDR3aa: ASSLWGNPPRYNNEQF
j_gene: TRBJ2-1
v_gene: TRBV27
abundance: .

CDR3aa: ASSTQETQY
j_gene: TRBJ2-5
v_gene: TRBV5-1
abundance: many

CDR3aa: AWSKGTDTQY
j_gene: TRBJ2-3
v_gene: TRBV30
abundance: many

CDR3aa: ASSLLGGGLGELF
j_gene: TRBJ2-2
v_gene: TRBV4-2
abundance: many

CDR3aa: SASRLAGRSNEQF
j_gene: TRBJ2-1
v_gene: TRBV20-1
abundance: many

CDR3aa: SLGGRHEQY
j_gene: TRBJ2-7
v_gene: TRBV29-1
abundance: .

CDR3aa: SARGGRAYGYT
j_gene: TRBJ1-2
v_gene: TRBV20-1
abundance: .

CDR3aa: ASSWDGTGGNEKLF
j_gene: TRBJ1-4
v_gene: TRBV5-1
abundance: .

CDR3aa: ASGPRDPTSSSQH
j_gene: TRBJ1-5
v_gene: TRBV6-5
abundance: many